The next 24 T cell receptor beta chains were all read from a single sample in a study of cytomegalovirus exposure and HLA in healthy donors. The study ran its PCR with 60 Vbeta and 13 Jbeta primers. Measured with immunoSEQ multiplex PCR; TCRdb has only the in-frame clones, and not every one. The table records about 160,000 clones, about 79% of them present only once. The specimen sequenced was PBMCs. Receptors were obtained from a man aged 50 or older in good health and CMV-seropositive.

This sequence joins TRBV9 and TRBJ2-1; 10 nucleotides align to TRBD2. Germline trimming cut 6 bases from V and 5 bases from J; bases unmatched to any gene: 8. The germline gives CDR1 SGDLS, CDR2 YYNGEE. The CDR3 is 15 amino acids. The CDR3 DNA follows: TGTGCCAGCAACCCGACTAGCGGGTTTCACAATGAGCAGTTCTTC. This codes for CASNPTSGFHNEQFF.

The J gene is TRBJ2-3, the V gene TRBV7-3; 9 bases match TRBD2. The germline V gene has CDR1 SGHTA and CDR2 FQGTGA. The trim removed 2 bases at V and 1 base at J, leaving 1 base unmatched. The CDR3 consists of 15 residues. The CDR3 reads CASSLVAGGTDTQYF. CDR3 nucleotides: TGTGCCAGCAGCTTAGTAGCGGGAGGCACAGATACGCAGTATTTT.

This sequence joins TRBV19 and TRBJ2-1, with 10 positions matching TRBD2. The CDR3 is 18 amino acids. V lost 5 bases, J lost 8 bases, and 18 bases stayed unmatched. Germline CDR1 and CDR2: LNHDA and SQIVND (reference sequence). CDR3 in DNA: TGTGCCAGTAGTCGCTTCCGGCCTAGCGGGGGTCCGGGGGATGAGCAGTTCTTC. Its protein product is CASSRFRPSGGPGDEQFF.

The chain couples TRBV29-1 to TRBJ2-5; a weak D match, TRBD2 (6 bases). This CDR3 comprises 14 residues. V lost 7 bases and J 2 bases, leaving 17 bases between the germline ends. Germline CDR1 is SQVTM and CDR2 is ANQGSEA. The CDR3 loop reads CSAATGGRQETQYF. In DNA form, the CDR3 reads TGCAGCGCCGCCACAGGTGGGAGGCAAGAGACCCAGTACTTC.

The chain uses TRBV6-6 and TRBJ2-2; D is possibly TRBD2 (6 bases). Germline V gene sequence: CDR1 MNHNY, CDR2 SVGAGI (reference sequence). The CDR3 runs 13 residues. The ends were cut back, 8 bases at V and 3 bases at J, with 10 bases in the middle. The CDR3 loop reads CASGEVDTGELFF. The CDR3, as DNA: TGTGCCAGCGGGGAGGTAGACACCGGGGAGCTGTTTTTT.

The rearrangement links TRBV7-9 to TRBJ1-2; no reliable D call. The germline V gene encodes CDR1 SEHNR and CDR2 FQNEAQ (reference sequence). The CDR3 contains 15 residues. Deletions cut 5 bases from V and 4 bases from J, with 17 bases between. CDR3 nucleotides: TGTGCCAGCAGCCCCCCGCAGAACCCCCTCTATGGCTACACCTTC. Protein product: CASSPPQNPLYGYTF.

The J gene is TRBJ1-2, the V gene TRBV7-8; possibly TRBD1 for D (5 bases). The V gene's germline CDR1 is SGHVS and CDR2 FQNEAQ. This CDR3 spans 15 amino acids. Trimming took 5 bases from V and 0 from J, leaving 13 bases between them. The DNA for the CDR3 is TGTGCCAGCAGCGGAGGGACGGCGGCTAACTATGGCTACACCTTC. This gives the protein CASSGGTAANYGYTF.

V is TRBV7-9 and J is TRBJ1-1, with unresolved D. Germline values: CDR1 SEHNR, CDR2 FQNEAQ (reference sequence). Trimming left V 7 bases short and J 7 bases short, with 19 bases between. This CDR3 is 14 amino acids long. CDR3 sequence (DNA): TGTGCCAGCACCCACCTGACGGCCAAGCGTGAAGCTTTCTTT. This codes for CASTHLTAKREAFF.

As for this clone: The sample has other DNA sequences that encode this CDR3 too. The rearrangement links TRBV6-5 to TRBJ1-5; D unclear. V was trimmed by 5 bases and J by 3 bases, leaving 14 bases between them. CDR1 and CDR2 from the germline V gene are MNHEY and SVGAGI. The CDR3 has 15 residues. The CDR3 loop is CASSPDYSYNQPQHF. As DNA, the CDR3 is TGTGCCAGCAGTCCTGACTACAGCTACAATCAGCCCCAGCATTTT.

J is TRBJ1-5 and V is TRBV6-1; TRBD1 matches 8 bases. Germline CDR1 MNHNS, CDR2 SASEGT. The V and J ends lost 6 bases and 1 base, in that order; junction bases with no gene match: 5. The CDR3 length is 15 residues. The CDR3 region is CASRGQALSNQPQHF. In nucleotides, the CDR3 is TGTGCCAGCAGGGGACAGGCTTTAAGCAATCAGCCCCAGCATTTT.

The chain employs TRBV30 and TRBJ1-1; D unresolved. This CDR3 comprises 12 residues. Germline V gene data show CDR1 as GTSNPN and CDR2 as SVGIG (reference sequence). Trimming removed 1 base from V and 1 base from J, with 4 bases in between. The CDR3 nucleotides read TGTGCCTGGAGTGGACAGAACACTGAAGCTTTCTTT. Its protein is CAWSGQNTEAFF.

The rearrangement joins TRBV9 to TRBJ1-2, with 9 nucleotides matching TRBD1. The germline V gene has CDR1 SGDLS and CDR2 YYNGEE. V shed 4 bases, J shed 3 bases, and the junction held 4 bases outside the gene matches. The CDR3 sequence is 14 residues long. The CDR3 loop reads CASSSWTGDYGYTF. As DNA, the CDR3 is TGTGCCAGCAGCTCCTGGACAGGGGACTATGGCTACACCTTC.

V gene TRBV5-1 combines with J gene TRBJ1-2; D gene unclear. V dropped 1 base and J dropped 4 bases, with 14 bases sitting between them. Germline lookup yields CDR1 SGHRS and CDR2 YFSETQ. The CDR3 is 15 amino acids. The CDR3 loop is CASSLSTLLGYGYTF. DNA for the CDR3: TGCGCCAGCAGCTTGTCGACACTCCTGGGCTATGGCTACACCTTC.

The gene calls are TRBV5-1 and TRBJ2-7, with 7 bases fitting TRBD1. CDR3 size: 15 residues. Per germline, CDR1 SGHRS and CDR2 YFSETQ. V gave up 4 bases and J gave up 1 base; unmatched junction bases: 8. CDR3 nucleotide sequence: TGCGCCAGCAGCATTAGACAGGGCTCGTCCTACGAGCAGTACTTC. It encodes CASSIRQGSSYEQYF.

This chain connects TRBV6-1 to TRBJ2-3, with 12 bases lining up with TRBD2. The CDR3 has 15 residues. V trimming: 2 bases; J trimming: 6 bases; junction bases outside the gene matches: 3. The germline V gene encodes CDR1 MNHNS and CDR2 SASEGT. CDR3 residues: CASSELAGGHDTQYF. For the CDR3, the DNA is TGTGCCAGCAGTGAACTAGCGGGGGGGCACGATACGCAGTATTTT.

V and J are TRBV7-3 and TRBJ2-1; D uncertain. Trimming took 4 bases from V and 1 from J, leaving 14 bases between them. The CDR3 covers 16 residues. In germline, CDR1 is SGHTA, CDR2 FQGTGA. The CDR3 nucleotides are TGTGCCAGCAGCTCAGGTGGCGTCTCATCCTACAATGAGCAGTTCTTC. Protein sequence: CASSSGGVSSYNEQFF.

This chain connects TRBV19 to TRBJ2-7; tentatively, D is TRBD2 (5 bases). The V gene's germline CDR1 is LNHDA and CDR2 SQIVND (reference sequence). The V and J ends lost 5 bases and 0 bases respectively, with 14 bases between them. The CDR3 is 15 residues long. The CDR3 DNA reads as TGTGCCAGTAGTCCCGGCCGGGGTGTCTCCTACGAGCAGTACTTC. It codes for CASSPGRGVSYEQYF.

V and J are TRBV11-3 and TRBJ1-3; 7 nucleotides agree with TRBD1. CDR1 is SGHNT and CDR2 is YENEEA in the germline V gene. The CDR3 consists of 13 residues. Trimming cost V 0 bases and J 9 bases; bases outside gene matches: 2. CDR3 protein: CASSLEDRSTIYF. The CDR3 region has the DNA TGTGCCAGCAGCTTAGAGGACAGGAGCACCATATATTTT. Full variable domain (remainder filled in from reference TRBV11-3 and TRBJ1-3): EAGVVQSPRYKIIEKKQPVAFWCNPISGHNTLYWYLQNLGQGPELLIRYENEEAVDDSQLPKDRFSAERLKGVDSTLKIQPAELGDSAVYLCASSLEDRSTIYFGEGSWLTVV.

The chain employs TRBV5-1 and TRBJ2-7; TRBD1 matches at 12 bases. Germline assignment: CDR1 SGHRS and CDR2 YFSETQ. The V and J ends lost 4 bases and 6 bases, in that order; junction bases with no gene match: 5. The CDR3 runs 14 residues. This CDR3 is CASSPGTGGVEQYF. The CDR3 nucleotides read TGCGCCAGCAGCCCCGGGACAGGGGGCGTCGAGCAGTACTTC.

The CDR3 DNA reads TGTGCCAGTAGTATAGCCGCCGGGGGGGCCGAGGATGGCTACACCTTC. Residues: CASSIAAGGAEDGYTF. The V call is TRBV19, the J call TRBJ1-2, with a tentative D call TRBD1 (6 bases). The germline gives CDR1 LNHDA, CDR2 SQIVND (reference sequence). V dropped 1 base and J dropped 6 bases, with 18 bases sitting between them. The CDR3 is 16 amino acids. The variable domain in full, completed from reference TRBV19 and TRBJ1-2, reads DGGITQSPKYLFRKEGQNVTLSCEQNLNHDAMYWYRQDPGQGLRLIYYSQIVNDFQKGDIAEGYSVSREKKESFPLTVTSAQKNPTAFYLCASSIAAGGAEDGYTFGSGTRLTVV.

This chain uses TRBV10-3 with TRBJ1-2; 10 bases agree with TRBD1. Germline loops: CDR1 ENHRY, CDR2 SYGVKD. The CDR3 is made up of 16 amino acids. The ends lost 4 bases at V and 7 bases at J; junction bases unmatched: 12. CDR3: CAISVMGDRGRSGYTF. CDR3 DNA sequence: TGTGCCATCAGTGTTATGGGCGACAGGGGGCGAAGTGGCTACACCTTC.

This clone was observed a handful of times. CDR3 region: CSGVRTGGVQETQYF. CDR3 nucleotide sequence: TGCAGCGGAGTCCGGACAGGGGGGGTCCAAGAGACCCAGTACTTC. This rearrangement joins TRBV29-1 to TRBJ2-5, with TRBD1 matching 10 bases. The junction had 9 bases not matched to a gene; V was cut back by 7 bases and J by 1 base. Germline CDR1 and CDR2: SQVTM and ANQGSEA. The CDR3 totals 15 residues.

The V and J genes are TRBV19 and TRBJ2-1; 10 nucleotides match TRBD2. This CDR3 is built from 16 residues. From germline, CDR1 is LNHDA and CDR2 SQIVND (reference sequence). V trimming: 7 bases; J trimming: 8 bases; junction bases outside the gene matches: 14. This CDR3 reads CASTKGASGSLDEQFF. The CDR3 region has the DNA TGTGCCAGTACCAAGGGGGCTAGCGGGAGTTTAGATGAGCAGTTCTTC.

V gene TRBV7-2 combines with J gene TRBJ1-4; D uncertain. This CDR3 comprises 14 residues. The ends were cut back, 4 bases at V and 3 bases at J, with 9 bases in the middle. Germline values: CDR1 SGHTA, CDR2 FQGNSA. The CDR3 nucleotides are TGTGCCAGCAGCTGGCGGGCCTCTAATGAAAAACTGTTTTTT. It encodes CASSWRASNEKLFF.